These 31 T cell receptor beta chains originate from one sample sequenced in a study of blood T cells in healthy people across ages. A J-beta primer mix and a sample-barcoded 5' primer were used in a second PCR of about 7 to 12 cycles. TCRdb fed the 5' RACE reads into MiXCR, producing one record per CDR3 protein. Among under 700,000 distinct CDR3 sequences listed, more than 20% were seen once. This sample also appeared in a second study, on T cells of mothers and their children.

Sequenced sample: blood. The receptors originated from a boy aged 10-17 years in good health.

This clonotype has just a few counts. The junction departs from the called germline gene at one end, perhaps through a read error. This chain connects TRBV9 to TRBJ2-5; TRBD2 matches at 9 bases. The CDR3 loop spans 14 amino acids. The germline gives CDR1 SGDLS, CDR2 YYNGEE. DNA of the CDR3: TGTGCCAGCAGCGGCGGACTAGCGCAAGAGACCCAGTGCTTC. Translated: CASSGGLAQETQCF. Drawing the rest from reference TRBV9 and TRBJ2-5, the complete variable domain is DSGVTQTPKHLITATGQRVTLRCSPRSGDLSVYWYQQSLDQGLQFLIQYYNGEERAKGNILERFSAQQFPDLHSELNLSSLELGDSALYFCASSGGLAQETQCFGPGTRLLVL.

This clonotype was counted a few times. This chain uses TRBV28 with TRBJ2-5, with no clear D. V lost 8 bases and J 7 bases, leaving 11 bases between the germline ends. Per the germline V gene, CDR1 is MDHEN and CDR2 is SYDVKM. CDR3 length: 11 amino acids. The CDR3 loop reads CASGPFSTQYF. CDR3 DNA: TGTGCCAGCGGACCGTTCTCGACCCAGTACTTC.

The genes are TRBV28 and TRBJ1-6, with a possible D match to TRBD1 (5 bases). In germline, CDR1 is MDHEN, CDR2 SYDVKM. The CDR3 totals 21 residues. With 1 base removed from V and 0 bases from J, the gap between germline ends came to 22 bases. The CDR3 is CASSLYRDGGRGNSYNSPLHF. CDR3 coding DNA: TGTGCCAGCAGTTTATATAGGGACGGCGGTAGGGGAAACTCCTATAATTCACCCCTCCACTTT.

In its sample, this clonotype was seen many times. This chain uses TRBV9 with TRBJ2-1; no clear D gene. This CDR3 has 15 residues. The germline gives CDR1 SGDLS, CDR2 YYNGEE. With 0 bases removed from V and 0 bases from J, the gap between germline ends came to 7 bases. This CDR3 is CASSVAGTSYNEQFF. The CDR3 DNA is TGTGCCAGCAGCGTAGCGGGTACCTCCTACAATGAGCAGTTCTTC.

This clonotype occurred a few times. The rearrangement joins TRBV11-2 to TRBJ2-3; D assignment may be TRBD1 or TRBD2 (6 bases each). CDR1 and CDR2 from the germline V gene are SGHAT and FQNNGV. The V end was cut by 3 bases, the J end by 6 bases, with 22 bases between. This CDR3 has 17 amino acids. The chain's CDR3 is CASSFPSGGGQGDTQYF. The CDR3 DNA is TGTGCCAGCAGCTTCCCCTCGGGCGGAGGGCAGGGGGATACGCAGTATTTT. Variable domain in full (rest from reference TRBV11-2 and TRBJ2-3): EAGVAQSPRYKIIEKRQSVAFWCNPISGHATLYWYQQILGQGPKLLIQFQNNGVVDDSQLPKDRFSAERLKGVDSTLKIQPAKLEDSAVYLCASSFPSGGGQGDTQYFGPGTRLTVL.

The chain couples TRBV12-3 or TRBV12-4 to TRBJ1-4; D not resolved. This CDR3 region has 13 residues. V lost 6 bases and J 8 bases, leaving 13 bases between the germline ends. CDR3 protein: CASRLTGSEKLFF. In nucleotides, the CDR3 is TGTGCCAGCAGACTTACCGGGAGCGAAAAACTGTTTTTT.

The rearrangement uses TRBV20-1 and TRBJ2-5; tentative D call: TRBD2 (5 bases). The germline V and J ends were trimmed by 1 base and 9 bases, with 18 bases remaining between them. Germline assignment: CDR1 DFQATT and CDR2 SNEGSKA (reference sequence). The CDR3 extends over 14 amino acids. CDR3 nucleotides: TGCAGTGCTAGAGTGGGCGGGCCGGCTGGGTCCCAGTACTTC. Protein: CSARVGGPAGSQYF.

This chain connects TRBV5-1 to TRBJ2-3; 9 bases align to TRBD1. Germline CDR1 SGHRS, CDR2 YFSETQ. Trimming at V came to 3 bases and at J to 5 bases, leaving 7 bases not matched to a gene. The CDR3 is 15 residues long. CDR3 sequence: CASSSGTGLVDTQYF. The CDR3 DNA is TGCGCCAGCAGCTCCGGGACAGGGTTGGTAGATACGCAGTATTTT.

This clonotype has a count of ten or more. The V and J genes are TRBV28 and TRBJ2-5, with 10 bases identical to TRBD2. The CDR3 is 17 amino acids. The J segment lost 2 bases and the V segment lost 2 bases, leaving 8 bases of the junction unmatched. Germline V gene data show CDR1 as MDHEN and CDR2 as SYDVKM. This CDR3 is CASSLSSGSGRQETQYF. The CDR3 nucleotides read TGTGCCAGCAGTTTAAGTAGTGGTAGCGGGAGGCAAGAGACCCAGTACTTC.

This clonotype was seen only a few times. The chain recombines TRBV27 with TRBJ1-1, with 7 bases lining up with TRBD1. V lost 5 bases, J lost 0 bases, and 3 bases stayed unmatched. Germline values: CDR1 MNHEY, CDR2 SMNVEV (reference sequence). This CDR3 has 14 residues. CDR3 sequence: CASSAGQMNTEAFF. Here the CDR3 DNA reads TGTGCCAGCAGTGCGGGACAGATGAACACTGAAGCTTTCTTT.

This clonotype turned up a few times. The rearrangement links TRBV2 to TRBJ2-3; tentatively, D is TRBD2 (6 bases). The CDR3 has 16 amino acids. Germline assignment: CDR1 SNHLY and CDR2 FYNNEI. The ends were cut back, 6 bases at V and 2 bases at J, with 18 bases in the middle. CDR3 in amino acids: CASSGPTRGHTDTQYF. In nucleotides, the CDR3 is TGTGCCAGCAGCGGCCCGACTAGAGGACACACAGATACGCAGTATTTT.

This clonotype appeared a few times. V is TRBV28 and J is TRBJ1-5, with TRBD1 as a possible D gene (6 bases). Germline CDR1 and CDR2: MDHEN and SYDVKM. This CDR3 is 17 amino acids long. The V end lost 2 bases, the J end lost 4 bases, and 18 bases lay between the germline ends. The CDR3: CASSLRSWAGDNQPQHF. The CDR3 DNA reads TGTGCCAGCAGTTTAAGATCCTGGGCAGGGGATAATCAGCCCCAGCATTTT.

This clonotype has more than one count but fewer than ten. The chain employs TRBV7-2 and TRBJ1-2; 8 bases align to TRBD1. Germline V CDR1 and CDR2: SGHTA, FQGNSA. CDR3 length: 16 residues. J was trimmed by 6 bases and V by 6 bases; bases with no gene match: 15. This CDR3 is CASSLTPGQATDGYTF. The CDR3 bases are TGTGCCAGCAGTCTTACTCCGGGACAGGCCACCGATGGCTACACCTTC. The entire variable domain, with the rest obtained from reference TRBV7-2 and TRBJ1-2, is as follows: GAGVSQSPSNKVTEKGKDVELRCDPISGHTALYWYRQSLGQGLEFLIYFQGNSAPDKSGLPSDRFSAERTGGSVSTLTIQRTQQEDSAVYLCASSLTPGQATDGYTFGSGTRLTVV.

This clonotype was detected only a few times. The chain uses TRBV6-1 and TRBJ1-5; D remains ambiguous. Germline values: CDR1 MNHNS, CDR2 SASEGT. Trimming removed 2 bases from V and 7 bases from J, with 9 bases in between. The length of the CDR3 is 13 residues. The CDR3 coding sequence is TGTGCCAGCAGTGAATATAGGTTCCAGCCCCAGCATTTT. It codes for CASSEYRFQPQHF.

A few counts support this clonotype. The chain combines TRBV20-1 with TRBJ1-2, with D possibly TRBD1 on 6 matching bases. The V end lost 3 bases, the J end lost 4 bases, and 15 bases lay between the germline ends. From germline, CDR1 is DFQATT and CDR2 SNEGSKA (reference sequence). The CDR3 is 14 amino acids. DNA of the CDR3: TGCAGTGCTAGCGACGGGGGGCCCAGCTATGGCTACACCTTC. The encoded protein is CSASDGGPSYGYTF.

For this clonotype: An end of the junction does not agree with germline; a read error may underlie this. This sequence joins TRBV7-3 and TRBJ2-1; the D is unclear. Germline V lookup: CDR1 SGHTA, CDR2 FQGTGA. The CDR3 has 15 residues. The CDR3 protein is CASSPDFSSYNGQFF. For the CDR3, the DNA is TGTGCCAGCAGCCCAGATTTTAGCTCCTACAATGGGCAGTTCTTC.

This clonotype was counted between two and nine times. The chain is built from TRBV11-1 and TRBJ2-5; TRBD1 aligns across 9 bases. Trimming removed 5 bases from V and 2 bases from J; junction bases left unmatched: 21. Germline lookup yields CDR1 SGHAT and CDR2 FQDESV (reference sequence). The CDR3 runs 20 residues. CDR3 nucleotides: TGTGCCAGCAGCACAAGGGAGGGACAGGGCCCACACTACACTCAAGAGACCCAGTACTTC. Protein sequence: CASSTREGQGPHYTQETQYF.

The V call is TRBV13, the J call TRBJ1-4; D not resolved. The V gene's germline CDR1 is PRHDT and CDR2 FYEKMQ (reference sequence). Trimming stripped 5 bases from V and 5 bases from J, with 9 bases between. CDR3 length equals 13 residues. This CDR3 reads CASSVGKNEKLFF. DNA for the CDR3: TGTGCCAGCAGCGTTGGGAAGAATGAAAAACTGTTTTTT.

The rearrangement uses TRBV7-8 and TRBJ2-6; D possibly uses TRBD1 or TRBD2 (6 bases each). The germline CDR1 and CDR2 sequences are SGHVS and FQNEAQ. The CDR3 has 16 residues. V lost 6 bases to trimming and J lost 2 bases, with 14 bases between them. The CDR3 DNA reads TGTGCCAGCAGTCGTGTGGGGGGCGCTGGGGCCAACGTCCTGACTTTC. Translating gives CASSRVGGAGANVLTF.

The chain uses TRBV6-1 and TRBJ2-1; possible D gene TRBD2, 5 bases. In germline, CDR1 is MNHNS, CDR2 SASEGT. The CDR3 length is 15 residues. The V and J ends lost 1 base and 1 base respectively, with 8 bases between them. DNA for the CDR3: TGTGCCAGCAGTGAAGAAAGGACTTCCTACAATGAGCAGTTCTTC. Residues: CASSEERTSYNEQFF.

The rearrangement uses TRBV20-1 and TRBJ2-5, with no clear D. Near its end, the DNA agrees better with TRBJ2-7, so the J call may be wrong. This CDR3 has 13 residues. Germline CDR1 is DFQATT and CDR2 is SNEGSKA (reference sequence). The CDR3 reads CSAFPMSSYEQYF. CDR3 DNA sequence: TGCAGTGCTTTCCCGATGAGCTCCTACGAGCAGTACTTC.

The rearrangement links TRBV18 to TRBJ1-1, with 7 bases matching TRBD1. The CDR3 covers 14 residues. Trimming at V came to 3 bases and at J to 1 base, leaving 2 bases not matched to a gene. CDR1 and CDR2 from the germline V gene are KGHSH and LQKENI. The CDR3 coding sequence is TGTGCCAGCTCACCGACAGGGCAGAACACTGAAGCTTTCTTT. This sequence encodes CASSPTGQNTEAFF.

The CDR3 here is CAISDSTGGNTEAFF. The CDR3 DNA sequence: TGTGCCATCAGTGACTCGACAGGGGGGAACACTGAAGCTTTCTTT. The chain couples TRBV10-3 to TRBJ1-1; 9 nucleotides align to TRBD1. Germline CDR1 ENHRY, CDR2 SYGVKD. CDR3 length: 15 residues. Trimming took 3 bases from V and 1 from J; bases not matched to a gene: 3.

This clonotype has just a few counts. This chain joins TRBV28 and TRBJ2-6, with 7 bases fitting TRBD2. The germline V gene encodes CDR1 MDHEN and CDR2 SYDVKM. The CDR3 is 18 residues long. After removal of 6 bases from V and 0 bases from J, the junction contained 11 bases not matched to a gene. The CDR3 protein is CASSSGVLAFSGANVLTF. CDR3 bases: TGTGCCAGCAGCTCAGGAGTACTAGCGTTCTCTGGGGCCAACGTCCTGACTTTC.

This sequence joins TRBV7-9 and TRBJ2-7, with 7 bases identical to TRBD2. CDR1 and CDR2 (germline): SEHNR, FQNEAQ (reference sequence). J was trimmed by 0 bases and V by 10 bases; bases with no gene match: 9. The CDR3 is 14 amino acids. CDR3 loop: CAILVPSGSYEQYF. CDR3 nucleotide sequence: TGTGCCATTTTGGTCCCTAGCGGCTCCTACGAGCAGTACTTC.

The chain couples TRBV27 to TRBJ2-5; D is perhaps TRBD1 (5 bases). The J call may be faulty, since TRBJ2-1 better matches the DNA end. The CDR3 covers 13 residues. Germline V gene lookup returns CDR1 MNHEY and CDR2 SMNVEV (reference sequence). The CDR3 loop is CASSFRVFDEQFF. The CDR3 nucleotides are TGTGCCAGCAGTTTCAGGGTTTTTGATGAGCAGTTCTTC.

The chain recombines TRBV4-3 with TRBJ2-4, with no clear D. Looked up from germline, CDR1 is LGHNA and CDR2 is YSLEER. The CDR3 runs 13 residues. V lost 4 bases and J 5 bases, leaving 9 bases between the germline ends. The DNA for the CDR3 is TGCGCCAGCAGCCCTAACGGGCAAAACATTCAGTACTTC. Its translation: CASSPNGQNIQYF.

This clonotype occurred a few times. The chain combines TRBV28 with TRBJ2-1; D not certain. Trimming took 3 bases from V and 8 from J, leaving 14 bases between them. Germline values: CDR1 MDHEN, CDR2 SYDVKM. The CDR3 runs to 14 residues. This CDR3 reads CASSFTVLSDEQFF. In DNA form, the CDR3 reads TGTGCCAGCAGTTTCACCGTACTCTCGGATGAGCAGTTCTTC.

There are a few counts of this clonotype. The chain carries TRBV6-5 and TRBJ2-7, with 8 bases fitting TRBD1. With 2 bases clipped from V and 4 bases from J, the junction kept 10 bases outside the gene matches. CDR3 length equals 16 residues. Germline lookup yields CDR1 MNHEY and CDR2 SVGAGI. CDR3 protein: CASSYGDRSPGYEQYF. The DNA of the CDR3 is TGTGCCAGCAGTTACGGGGACAGGTCCCCGGGGTACGAGCAGTACTTC.

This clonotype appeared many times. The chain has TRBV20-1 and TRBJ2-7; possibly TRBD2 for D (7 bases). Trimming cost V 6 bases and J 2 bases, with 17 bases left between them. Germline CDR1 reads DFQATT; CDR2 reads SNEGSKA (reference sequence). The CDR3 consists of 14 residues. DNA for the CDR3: TGCAGTGCCAACCTAGCGGCAGGGGCCTACGAGCAGTACTTC. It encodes CSANLAAGAYEQYF.

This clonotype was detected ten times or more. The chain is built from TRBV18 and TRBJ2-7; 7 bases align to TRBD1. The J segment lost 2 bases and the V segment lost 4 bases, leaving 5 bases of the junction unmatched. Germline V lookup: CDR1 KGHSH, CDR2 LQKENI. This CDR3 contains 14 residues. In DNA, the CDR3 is TGTGCCAGCTCACTAGTAGGGACAGCCTACGAGCAGTACTTC. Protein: CASSLVGTAYEQYF.